This T cell receptor beta chain was recovered during a study of blood T cell repertoires in COVID-19. The length of the CDR3 is 11 residues. V shed 7 bases and J 9 bases; nucleotides not matched to a gene: 4. CDR1 SNHLY and CDR2 FYNNEI come from the germline V gene. Method: immunoSEQ multiplex PCR; TCRdb's copy keeps in-frame clones and lacks some. The sample lists approximately 200,000 clones; about nine tenths were seen once. During active infection, Seattle patients enrolled and were then monitored through disease. Sequencing was performed on peripheral blood. The genes are TRBV2 and TRBJ1-1; 8 bases align to TRBD1. The clonotype was recovered from a young man with COVID-19, enrolled during active disease. DNA of the CDR3: TGTGCCAGCAAGAGACAGGGGCAAGCTTTCTTT. Translation: CASKRQGQAFF.